This T cell receptor (beta chain) came from a study of cytomegalovirus exposure and HLA in healthy donors. Points on this clone: The antigen remains undetermined.

Overall study findings and caveats: According to a subsequent analysis, TCR clusters identified in the first cohort showed a tendency to co-occur across the 100 to 150 validation repertoires.

Assay: immunoSEQ multiplex PCR; the TCRdb copy retains only in-frame clones and omits some. The sample gives 250,000 or so clones, roughly 87% of which show up once; around 12% is in the top ten. Sample: PBMCs. This clonotype was sampled from a man between 18 and 35 years old in good health and CMV-seropositive.

DNA of the CDR3: TGTGCCTGCCCTAGCGGCCGAGGGGATGAGCAGTTCTTC. Its protein product is CACPSGRGDEQFF. This chain links TRBV30 with TRBJ2-1, with 7 bases aligning to TRBD2. In germline, CDR1 is GTSNPN, CDR2 SVGIG (reference sequence). This CDR3 region has 13 residues. V was pared by 6 bases and J by 8 bases, with 10 bases of the junction left unmatched.